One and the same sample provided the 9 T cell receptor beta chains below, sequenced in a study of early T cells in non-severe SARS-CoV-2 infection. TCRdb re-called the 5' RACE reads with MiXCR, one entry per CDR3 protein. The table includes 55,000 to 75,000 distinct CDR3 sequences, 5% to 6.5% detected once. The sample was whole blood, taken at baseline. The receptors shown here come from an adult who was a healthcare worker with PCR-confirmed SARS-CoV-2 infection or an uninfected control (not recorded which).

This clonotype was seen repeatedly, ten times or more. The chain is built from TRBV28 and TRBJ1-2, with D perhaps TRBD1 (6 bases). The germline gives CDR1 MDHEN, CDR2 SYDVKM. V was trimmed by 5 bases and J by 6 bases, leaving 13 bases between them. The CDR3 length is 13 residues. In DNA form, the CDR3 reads TGTGCCAGCAGTCAACAGGGTCTGGATGGCTACACCTTC. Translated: CASSQQGLDGYTF.

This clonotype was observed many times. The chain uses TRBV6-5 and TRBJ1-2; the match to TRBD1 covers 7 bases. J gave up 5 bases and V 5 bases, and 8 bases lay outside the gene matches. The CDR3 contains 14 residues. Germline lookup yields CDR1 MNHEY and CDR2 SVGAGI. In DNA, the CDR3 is TGTGCCAGCAGTGTCGACAGGGCCCCATATGGCTACACCTTC. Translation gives CASSVDRAPYGYTF.

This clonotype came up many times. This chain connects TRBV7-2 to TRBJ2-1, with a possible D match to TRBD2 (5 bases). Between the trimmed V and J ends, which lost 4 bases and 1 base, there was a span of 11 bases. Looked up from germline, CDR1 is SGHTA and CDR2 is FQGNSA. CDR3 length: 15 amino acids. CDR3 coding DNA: TGTGCCAGCAGCTCGGACTCCCGATCCTACAATGAGCAGTTCTTC. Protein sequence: CASSSDSRSYNEQFF.

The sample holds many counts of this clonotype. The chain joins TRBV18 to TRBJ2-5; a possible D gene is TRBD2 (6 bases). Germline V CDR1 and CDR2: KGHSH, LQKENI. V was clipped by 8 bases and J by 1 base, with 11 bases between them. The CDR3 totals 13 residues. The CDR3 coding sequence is TGTGCCAGCGACCAGGGACTCCAAGAGACCCAGTACTTC. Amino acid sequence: CASDQGLQETQYF.

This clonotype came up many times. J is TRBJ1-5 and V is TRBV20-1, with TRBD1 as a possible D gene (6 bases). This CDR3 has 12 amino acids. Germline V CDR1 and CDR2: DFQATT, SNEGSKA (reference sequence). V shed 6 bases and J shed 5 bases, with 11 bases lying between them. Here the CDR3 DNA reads TGCAGTGCCCAACAGGGCGATCAGCCCCAGCATTTT. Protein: CSAQQGDQPQHF.

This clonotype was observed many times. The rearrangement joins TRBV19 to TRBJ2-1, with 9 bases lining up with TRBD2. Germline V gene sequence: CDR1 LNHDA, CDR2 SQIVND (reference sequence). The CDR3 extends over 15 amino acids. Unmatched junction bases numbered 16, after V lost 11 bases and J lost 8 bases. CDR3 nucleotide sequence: TGTGCCTCTTCAGCGGGACTAGCTTCAAGCTATGAGCAGTTCTTC. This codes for CASSAGLASSYEQFF.

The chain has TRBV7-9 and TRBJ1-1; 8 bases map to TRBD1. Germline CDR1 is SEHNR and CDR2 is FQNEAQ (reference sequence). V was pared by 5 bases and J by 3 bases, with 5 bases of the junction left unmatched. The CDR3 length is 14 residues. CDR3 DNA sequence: TGTGCCAGCAGCACTATGACAGGGGACACTGAAGCTTTCTTT. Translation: CASSTMTGDTEAFF.

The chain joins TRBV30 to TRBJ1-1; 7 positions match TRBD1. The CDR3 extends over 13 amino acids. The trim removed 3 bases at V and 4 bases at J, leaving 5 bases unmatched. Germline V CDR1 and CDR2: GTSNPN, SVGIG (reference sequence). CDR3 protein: CAWSTSGGTEAFF. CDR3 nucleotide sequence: TGTGCCTGGAGCACATCAGGGGGCACTGAAGCTTTCTTT.

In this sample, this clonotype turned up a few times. In nucleotides, the CDR3 is TGTGCCAGCAGACCCGGACTAGCGGGAGATGAGTTCTTC. Its protein product is CASRPGLAGDEFF. V gene TRBV28 combines with J gene TRBJ2-1; 13 nucleotides agree with TRBD2. From germline, CDR1 is MDHEN and CDR2 SYDVKM. CDR3 length: 13 residues. Losses at the gene ends were 6 bases for V and 14 bases for J; bases not matched to a gene: 7.